The present T cell receptor beta chain was sequenced within a study of cytomegalovirus exposure and HLA in healthy donors. PCR involved 60 Vbeta and 13 Jbeta primers. Method: immunoSEQ multiplex PCR; TCRdb's copy keeps in-frame clones and lacks some. The sample holds some 140,000 clones, about 82% seen once. The sequenced material came from PBMCs. The clonotype was recovered from a man aged 25 to 45 in good health.

CDR3 coding DNA: TGCGCCAGCAGCTTGCCCCCAGACTCCCAGTACTTC. It encodes CASSLPPDSQYF. The V gene is TRBV5-1, the J gene TRBJ2-5; no reliable D call. The CDR3 consists of 12 residues. With 1 base removed from V and 9 bases from J, the gap between germline ends came to 10 bases. Per germline, CDR1 SGHRS and CDR2 YFSETQ.